Each of the 18 T cell receptor beta chains below was sequenced from the same sample in a study of cytomegalovirus exposure and HLA in healthy donors. The study ran its PCR with 60 Vbeta and 13 Jbeta primers. Method: immunoSEQ multiplex PCR; TCRdb's copy keeps in-frame clones and lacks some. This table holds over 150,000 clones, approximately 80% found once. Sequencing used PBMCs. Receptor source: a man aged 25 to 40 in good health and CMV-seropositive.

This clone was found once. CDR3 residues: CASGEMNTEAFF. DNA for the CDR3: TGTGCCAGTGGAGAGATGAACACTGAAGCTTTCTTT. The gene calls are TRBV27 and TRBJ1-1; D gene ambiguous. This CDR3 is 12 amino acids long. Trimming stripped 9 bases from V and 0 bases from J, with 8 bases between. Germline values: CDR1 MNHEY, CDR2 SMNVEV (reference sequence).

This clone has a handful of counts. The chain recombines TRBV15 with TRBJ1-3; D unclear. The CDR3 is 16 residues long. Trimming removed 2 bases from V and 0 bases from J, with 11 bases in between. Germline V gene lookup returns CDR1 LNHNV and CDR2 YYDKDF (reference sequence). CDR3 residues: CATSRLRQASGNTIYF. The CDR3 DNA is TGTGCCACCAGCAGATTACGGCAGGCCTCTGGAAACACCATATATTTT.

The chain links TRBV10-3 to TRBJ2-7; a weak D match, TRBD2 (6 bases). Trimming stripped 4 bases from V and 3 bases from J, with 13 bases between. The CDR3 covers 14 residues. The V gene's germline CDR1 is ENHRY and CDR2 SYGVKD. The CDR3 nucleotides read TGTGCCATCAGTGCTTGGTCGGGGGACTACGAGCAGTACTTC. It is translated as CAISAWSGDYEQYF.

The rearrangement joins TRBV30 to TRBJ1-3; a possible D gene is TRBD1 (6 bases). The CDR3 covers 15 residues. Germline V CDR1 and CDR2: GTSNPN, SVGIG (reference sequence). V dropped 3 bases and J dropped 0 bases, with 12 bases sitting between them. DNA of the CDR3: TGTGCCTGGAGGCGGGGGGGCCTCTCTGGAAACACCATATATTTT. Its translation is CAWRRGGLSGNTIYF.

V usage is TRBV9 and J usage is TRBJ2-7; D remains unclear. This CDR3 contains 14 residues. V lost 1 base and J 1 base, leaving 9 bases between the germline ends. CDR1 and CDR2 (germline): SGDLS, YYNGEE. The CDR3 nucleotides are TGTGCCAGCAGCGTAACAGTAGAATCCTACGAGCAGTACTTC. Protein product: CASSVTVESYEQYF.

The V gene is TRBV9, the J gene TRBJ2-2, with 9 bases matching TRBD1. The CDR3 contains 16 residues. Trimming at V came to 0 bases and at J to 2 bases, leaving 2 bases not matched to a gene. In germline, CDR1 is SGDLS, CDR2 YYNGEE. The CDR3 sequence: CASSVGGQGNTGELFF. CDR3 sequence (DNA): TGTGCCAGCAGCGTAGGGGGACAGGGAAACACCGGGGAGCTGTTTTTT.

This chain joins TRBV7-9 and TRBJ1-1, with TRBD1 as a possible D gene (5 bases). Germline CDR1 is SEHNR and CDR2 is FQNEAQ (reference sequence). The V end lost 7 bases, the J end lost 1 base, and 10 bases lay between the germline ends. The CDR3 sequence is 13 residues long. The CDR3 coding sequence is TGTGCCAGCACCTGGGGCGGGAACACTGAAGCTTTCTTT. It is translated as CASTWGGNTEAFF.

The chain is built from TRBV10-1 and TRBJ1-4; no firm D call. Trimming pared 5 bases from V and 0 bases from J, leaving 7 bases between. CDR3 length: 14 residues. CDR1 and CDR2 from the germline V gene are WNHNN and SYGVQD (reference sequence). The CDR3 reads CASSPSATNEKLFF. The CDR3 coding sequence is TGCGCCAGCAGTCCTTCTGCAACTAATGAAAAACTGTTTTTT.

This rearrangement joins TRBV2 to TRBJ2-5, with D perhaps matching TRBD1 (5 bases). The V and J ends lost 6 bases and 7 bases respectively, with 21 bases between them. Germline V lookup: CDR1 SNHLY, CDR2 FYNNEI. The CDR3 runs 15 residues. The CDR3 DNA sequence: TGTGCCAGCAGCGGGTCTGGGGCCCTCTTCGGGACCCAGTACTTC. Its translation is CASSGSGALFGTQYF.

This rearrangement joins TRBV14 to TRBJ2-6; D is perhaps TRBD2 (5 bases). The V gene lost 4 bases and the J gene lost 0 bases, with 19 bases spanning the gap. Germline V gives CDR1 SGHDN, CDR2 FVKESK. This CDR3 region has 19 residues. The CDR3: CASSPRGVRGPSGANVLTF. CDR3 nucleotides: TGTGCCAGCAGCCCCCGGGGAGTCCGAGGACCCTCTGGGGCCAACGTCCTGACTTTC.

There are a few counts of this clone. The junction shows a germline mismatch at one end, possibly a read error. The rearrangement joins TRBV7-9 to TRBJ1-4, with 9 positions matching TRBD1. Germline assignment: CDR1 SEHNR and CDR2 FQNEAQ (reference sequence). The CDR3 has 16 amino acids. The CDR3 nucleotides read TGTTCCAGCAGTCACACCCCCGGGACAGGGTTTGAAAAACTGTTTTTT. Its protein is CSSSHTPGTGFEKLFF.

The V gene is TRBV9, the J gene TRBJ1-1; weak D call: TRBD1 (6 bases). This CDR3 is built from 13 residues. V gave up 3 bases and J gave up 7 bases, with 13 bases separating them. The germline V gene has CDR1 SGDLS and CDR2 YYNGEE. This CDR3 is CASSGGQTSEAFF. CDR3 nucleotide sequence: TGTGCCAGCAGCGGGGGACAAACTAGTGAAGCTTTCTTT.

The rearrangement uses TRBV10-3 and TRBJ1-3; possible D gene TRBD1, 6 bases. Germline V gives CDR1 ENHRY, CDR2 SYGVKD. V lost 4 bases and J 3 bases, leaving 13 bases between the germline ends. The CDR3 contains 15 residues. The CDR3 sequence: CAISGSGGIGNTIYF. The CDR3 nucleotides are TGTGCCATCAGTGGATCGGGGGGCATTGGAAACACCATATATTTT.

V usage is TRBV21-1 and J usage is TRBJ1-5; the D segment call TRBD1 is taken from the table without a DNA check. TRBV21-1 is classified as a pseudogene. The CDR3 consists of 15 residues. Here the CDR3 DNA reads TGTGCCAGCAGCGCATCGGGGACAGCGAATCAGCCCCAGCATTTT. It encodes CASSASGTANQPQHF.

The rearrangement joins TRBV11-2 to TRBJ2-7; 11 nucleotides match TRBD2. Trimming took 4 bases from V and 0 from J; bases not matched to a gene: 8. Per germline, CDR1 SGHAT and CDR2 FQNNGV. This CDR3 is 17 amino acids long. Written as DNA, the CDR3 is TGTGCCAGCAGCTCCACGACTAGCGGGACATACTCCTACGAGCAGTACTTC. Residues: CASSSTTSGTYSYEQYF.

This chain joins TRBV14 and TRBJ2-1; D might be TRBD1 (5 bases). V shed 0 bases and J shed 5 bases, with 14 bases lying between them. CDR1 is SGHDN and CDR2 is FVKESK in the germline V gene. CDR3 length: 16 amino acids. CDR3 bases: TGTGCCAGCAGCCAAGATAGGTCAGGGCACGACAATGAGCAGTTCTTC. This translates into CASSQDRSGHDNEQFF.

The chain uses TRBV6-5 and TRBJ1-2, with D perhaps TRBD1 (5 bases). Deletions cut 2 bases from V and 4 bases from J, with 8 bases between. CDR1 MNHEY and CDR2 SVGAGI come from the germline V gene. The CDR3 spans 13 residues. CDR3 nucleotide sequence: TGTGCCAGCAGTTACCGCCAGGGCTATGGCTACACCTTC. Translating it yields CASSYRQGYGYTF.

This chain links TRBV28 with TRBJ1-6; D not resolved. Germline assignment: CDR1 MDHEN and CDR2 SYDVKM. V dropped 2 bases and J dropped 7 bases, with 9 bases sitting between them. The CDR3 runs to 14 residues. CDR3 sequence reads: CASSLGLINSPLHF. In DNA form, the CDR3 reads TGTGCCAGCAGTTTAGGGCTTATCAATTCACCCCTCCACTTT. Filled out from reference TRBV28 and TRBJ1-6, the complete variable domain reads DVKVTQSSRYLVKRTGEKVFLECVQDMDHENMFWYRQDPGLGLRLIYFSYDVKMKEKGDIPEGYSVSREKKERFSLILESASTNQTSMYLCASSLGLINSPLHFGNGTRLTVT.